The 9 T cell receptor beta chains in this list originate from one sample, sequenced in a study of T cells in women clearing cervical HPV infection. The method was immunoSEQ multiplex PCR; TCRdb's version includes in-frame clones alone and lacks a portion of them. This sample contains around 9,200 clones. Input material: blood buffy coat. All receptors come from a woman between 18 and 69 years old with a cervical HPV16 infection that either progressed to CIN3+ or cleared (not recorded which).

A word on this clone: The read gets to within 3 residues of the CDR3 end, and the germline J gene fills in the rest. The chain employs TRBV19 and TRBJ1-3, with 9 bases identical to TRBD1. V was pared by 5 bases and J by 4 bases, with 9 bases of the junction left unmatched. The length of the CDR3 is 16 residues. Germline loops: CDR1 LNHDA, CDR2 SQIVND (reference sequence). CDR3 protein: CASSHRGQGRGNTIYF. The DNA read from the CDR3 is TGTGCCAGTAGTCACCGCGGACAGGGGCGAGGAAACACC.

The CDR3 DNA, read in part, is TGTGCCAGCAGCCCTCGCGACAGCATTTACGAG. It specifies CASSPRDSIYE. In full, the CDR3 reads CASSPRDSIYEQYF. V is TRBV5-4 and J is TRBJ2-7, with D tentatively TRBD1 (5 bases). The CDR3 extends 3 residues past the end of the read, so its final part is completed from the germline J gene. This CDR3 is built from 14 residues. V lost 4 bases to trimming and J lost 4 bases, with 15 bases between them. Looked up from germline, CDR1 is SGHNT and CDR2 is YYREEE (reference sequence).

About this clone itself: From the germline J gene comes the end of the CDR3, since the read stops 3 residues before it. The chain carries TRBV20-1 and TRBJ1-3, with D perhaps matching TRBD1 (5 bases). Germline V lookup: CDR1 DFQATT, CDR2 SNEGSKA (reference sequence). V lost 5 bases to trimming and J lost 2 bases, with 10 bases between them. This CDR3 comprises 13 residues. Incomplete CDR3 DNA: TGCAGTGCTCTGGGGGGTGCTGGAAACACC. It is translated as CSALGGAGNT. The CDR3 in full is CSALGGAGNTIYF.

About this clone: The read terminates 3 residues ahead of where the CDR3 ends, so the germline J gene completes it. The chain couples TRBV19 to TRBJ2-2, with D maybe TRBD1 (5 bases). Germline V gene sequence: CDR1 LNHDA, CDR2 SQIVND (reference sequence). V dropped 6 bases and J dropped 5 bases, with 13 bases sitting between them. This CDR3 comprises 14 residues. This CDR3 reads CASRSAGNTGELFF. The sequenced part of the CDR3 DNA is TGTGCCAGTAGGTCGGCAGGGAATACCGGGGAG.

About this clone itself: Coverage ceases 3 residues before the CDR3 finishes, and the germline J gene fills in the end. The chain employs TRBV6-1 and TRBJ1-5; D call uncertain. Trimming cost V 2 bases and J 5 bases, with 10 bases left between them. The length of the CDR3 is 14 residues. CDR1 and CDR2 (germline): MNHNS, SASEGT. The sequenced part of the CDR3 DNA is TGTGCCAGCAGTGAAACGGGGTACTATCAGCCC. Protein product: CASSETGYYQP. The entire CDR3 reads CASSETGYYQPQHF.

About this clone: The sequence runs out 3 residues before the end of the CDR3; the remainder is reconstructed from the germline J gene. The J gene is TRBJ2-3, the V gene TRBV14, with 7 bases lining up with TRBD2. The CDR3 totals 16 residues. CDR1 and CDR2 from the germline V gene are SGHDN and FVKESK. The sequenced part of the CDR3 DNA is TGTGCCAGCAGCCAAACCAGGGCTAGCGGCCAAGAGACG. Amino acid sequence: CASSQTRASGQET. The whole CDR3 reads CASSQTRASGQETQYF.

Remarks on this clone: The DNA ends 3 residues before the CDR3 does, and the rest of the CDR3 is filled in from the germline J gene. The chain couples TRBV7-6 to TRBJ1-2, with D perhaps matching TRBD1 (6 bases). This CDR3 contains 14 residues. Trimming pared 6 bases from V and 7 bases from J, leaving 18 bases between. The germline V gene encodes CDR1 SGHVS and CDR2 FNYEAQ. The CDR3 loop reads CASSLLQGGSGYTF. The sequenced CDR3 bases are TGTGCCAGCAGTTTACTACAGGGAGGAAGTGGC.

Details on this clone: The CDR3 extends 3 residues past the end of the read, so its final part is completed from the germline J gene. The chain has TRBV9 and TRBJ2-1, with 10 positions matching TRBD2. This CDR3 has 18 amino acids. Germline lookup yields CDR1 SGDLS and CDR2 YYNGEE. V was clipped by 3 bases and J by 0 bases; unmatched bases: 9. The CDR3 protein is CASSGYSLAGSSYNEQFF. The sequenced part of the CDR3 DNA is TGTGCCAGCAGCGGCTACTCACTAGCGGGGAGCTCCTACAATGAG.

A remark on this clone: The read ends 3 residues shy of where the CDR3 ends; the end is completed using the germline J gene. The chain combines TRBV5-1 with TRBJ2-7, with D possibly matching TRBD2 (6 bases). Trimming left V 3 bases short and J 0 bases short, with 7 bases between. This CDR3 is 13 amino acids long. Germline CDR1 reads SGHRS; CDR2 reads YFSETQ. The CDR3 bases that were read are TGCGCCAGCAGCTGGACTACCTCCTACGAG. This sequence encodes CASSWTTSYE. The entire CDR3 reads CASSWTTSYEQYF.